This T cell receptor beta chain was documented in a study of blood T cells in healthy people across ages. The table lists this clonotype with a few counts. This CDR3 has 15 residues. Germline loops: CDR1 SGHTA, CDR2 FQGNSA. With 5 bases removed from V and 4 bases from J, the gap between germline ends came to 14 bases. A second PCR of 7 to 11 cycles used a sample-barcoded 5' primer and a J-beta primer mix. One entry per CDR3 protein results from TCRdb running MiXCR on the 5' RACE reads. The profile shows hundreds of thousands of distinct CDR3 sequences, around 25% of them singletons. The sample was also reused in another study, on T cells of mothers and their children. That publication notes: Related mother-child pairs shared marginally more repertoire than unrelated pairs, though not significantly.

The genes are TRBV7-2 and TRBJ1-4; D is ambiguous. Sequencing was done on a sample of blood. The clonotype was recovered from a boy aged 5-17 years in good health. CDR3: CASSAPTDLNEKLFF. Written as DNA, the CDR3 is TGTGCCAGCAGCGCCCCCACGGACCTTAATGAAAAACTGTTTTTT. Filled out from reference TRBV7-2 and TRBJ1-4, the complete variable domain reads GAGVSQSPSNKVTEKGKDVELRCDPISGHTALYWYRQSLGQGLEFLIYFQGNSAPDKSGLPSDRFSAERTGGSVSTLTIQRTQQEDSAVYLCASSAPTDLNEKLFFGSGTQLSVL.